This T cell receptor beta chain was captured in a study of blood T cell repertoires in COVID-19. Study-level background: COVID-19 samples collected from the United States, Italy and Spain covered acute and convalescent phases.

Germline values: CDR1 MNHEY, CDR2 SVGAGI. The CDR3 runs to 14 residues. V shed 7 bases, J shed 10 bases, and the junction held 7 bases outside the gene matches. Here immunoSEQ multiplex PCR was the method, and the copy in TCRdb shows in-frame clones only, minus some. The sample has 250,000 to 300,000 clones, approximately 83% seen once. Clinical histories supplied by participants themselves formed the basis of cohort assignment. Sequencing input: PBMCs or T cells enriched from blood (not recorded which). V is TRBV6-5 and J is TRBJ1-6; 10 bases map to TRBD1. This clonotype was obtained from a woman in her 50s who had recovered from COVID-19. The CDR3 protein is CASKIGTGVSPLHF. The CDR3 DNA reads as TGTGCCAGCAAGATCGGGACAGGGGTATCACCCCTCCACTTT.